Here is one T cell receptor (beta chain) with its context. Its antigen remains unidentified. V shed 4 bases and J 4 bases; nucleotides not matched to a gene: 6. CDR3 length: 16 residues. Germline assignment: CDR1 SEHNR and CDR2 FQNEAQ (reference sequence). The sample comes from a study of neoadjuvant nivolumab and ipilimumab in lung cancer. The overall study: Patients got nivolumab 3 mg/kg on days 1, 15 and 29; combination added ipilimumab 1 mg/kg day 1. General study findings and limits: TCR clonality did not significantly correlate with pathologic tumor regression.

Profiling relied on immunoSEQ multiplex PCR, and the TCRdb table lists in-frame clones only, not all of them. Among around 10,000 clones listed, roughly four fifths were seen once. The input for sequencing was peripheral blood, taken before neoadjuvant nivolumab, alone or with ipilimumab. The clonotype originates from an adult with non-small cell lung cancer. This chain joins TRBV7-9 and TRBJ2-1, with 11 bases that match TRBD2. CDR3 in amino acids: CASSSRTSGPYNEQFF. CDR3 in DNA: TGTGCCAGCAGCTCTCGGACTAGCGGGCCTTACAATGAGCAGTTCTTC.